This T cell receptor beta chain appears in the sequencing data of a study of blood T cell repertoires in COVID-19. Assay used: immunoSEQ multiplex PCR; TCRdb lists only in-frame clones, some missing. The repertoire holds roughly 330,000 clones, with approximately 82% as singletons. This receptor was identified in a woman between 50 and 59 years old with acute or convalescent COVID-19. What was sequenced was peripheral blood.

The CDR3 DNA reads TGTGCCAGTAGTAGACAGGGGTTTAATGAAAAACTGTTTTTT. It translates to CASSRQGFNEKLFF. The chain carries TRBV19 and TRBJ1-4; 8 bases align to TRBD1. The CDR3 sequence is 14 residues long. V lost 4 bases to trimming and J lost 4 bases; unmatched junction nucleotides: 2. In germline, CDR1 is LNHDA, CDR2 SQIVND (reference sequence). Supplemented by reference TRBV19 and TRBJ1-4, the full variable domain reads DGGITQSPKYLFRKEGQNVTLSCEQNLNHDAMYWYRQDPGQGLRLIYYSQIVNDFQKGDIAEGYSVSREKKESFPLTVTSAQKNPTAFYLCASSRQGFNEKLFFGSGTQLSVL.